Here is one T cell receptor (beta chain) with its context. The data originate from a study of early T cells in non-severe SARS-CoV-2 infection. TCRdb independently ran MiXCR on the 5' RACE reads; one entry per CDR3 protein. Of fewer than 120,000 distinct CDR3 sequences listed, over 9.5% are singletons. This TCR came from an adult who was a healthcare worker with PCR-confirmed SARS-CoV-2 infection or an uninfected control (not recorded which). The source was whole blood, collected at baseline.

In nucleotides, the CDR3 is TGTGCCAGCAGCCAAGAGGGGGGGCACCAGCCCCAGCATTTT. This sequence encodes CASSQEGGHQPQHF. The chain combines TRBV4-2 with TRBJ1-5; TRBD1 is a possible D gene (6 bases). The germline CDR1 and CDR2 sequences are LGHNA and YNFKEQ. The CDR3 runs to 14 residues. Trimming cost V 0 bases and J 7 bases, with 10 bases left between them.